Listed here is a single T cell receptor (beta chain). The data stem from a study of technical replicates of blood from a handful of donors. Produced via immunoSEQ multiplex PCR; TCRdb's table is partial and in-frame only. The sample yields around 50,000 clones, more than 95% seen once. What was sequenced was T cells isolated from PBMCs. This clonotype was sampled from a human donor in good health.

CDR3 nucleotide sequence: TGTGCCAGCAGCCTTAGCTCCTACGAGCAGTACTTC. This gives the protein CASSLSSYEQYF. The rearrangement links TRBV14 to TRBJ2-7; no firm D call. V was pared by 4 bases and J by 0 bases, with 4 bases between. This CDR3 spans 12 amino acids. The germline CDR1 and CDR2 sequences are SGHDN and FVKESK.